This T cell receptor beta chain was recovered during a study of PD-1 blockade in classical Hodgkin lymphoma. Study-level findings and limits: Diversity in CD4+ TCRs, unlike that measured in CD8+ TCRs, had risen significantly by C4D1.

There are 15 residues in the CDR3. Germline values: CDR1 SGHVS, CDR2 FQNEAQ. With 4 bases removed from V and 1 base from J, the gap between germline ends came to 13 bases. Using immunoSEQ multiplex PCR, the repertoire was profiled, and TCRdb retains in-frame clones only, with some absent. The data contain 25,000 to 35,000 clones, 70% to 75% of them singletons. This clone turned up a few times. Its antigen is not known. Each and every patient relapsed after autologous stem cell transplantation, and patients got differing brentuximab vedotin exposure. The sequences come from peripheral blood mononuclear cells (PBMCs), collected before the second cycle of nivolumab. The V and J genes are TRBV7-8 and TRBJ1-1, with D maybe TRBD1 (5 bases). This sequence originates from a human donor with classical Hodgkin lymphoma. CDR3 protein: CASSYRTPSNTEAFF. The DNA for the CDR3 is TGTGCCAGCAGCTACCGGACACCCTCGAACACTGAAGCTTTCTTT.